The 7 T cell receptor beta chains reported below all come from one sample, sequenced in a study of response to subunit inactivated influenza vaccine. TCRdb independently ran MiXCR on the RT-PCR reads; one entry per CDR3 protein. The sample carries roughly 630,000 distinct CDR3 sequences, 14% recorded once. The material sequenced was PBMCs from blood, taken around 14 days before vaccination. The receptor set was obtained from a man aged 45-60 years who received an inactivated influenza vaccine.

This clonotype was observed at least ten times. The CDR3 loop is CASSLVASGSYEQYF. The CDR3 bases are TGTGCCAGCAGTCTTGTGGCTAGCGGGAGTTACGAGCAGTACTTC. This chain links TRBV3-1 with TRBJ2-7; 10 bases are a match to TRBD2. This CDR3 is 15 amino acids long. Germline V gives CDR1 LGHDT, CDR2 YNNKEL (reference sequence). The J segment lost 4 bases and the V segment lost 6 bases, leaving 9 bases of the junction unmatched.

The chain has TRBV11-2 and TRBJ2-1, with TRBD1 identical over 7 bases. The CDR3 has 13 residues. Per the germline V gene, CDR1 is SGHAT and CDR2 is FQNNGV. V was pared by 5 bases and J by 9 bases, with 7 bases of the junction left unmatched. The CDR3 loop reads CASSPRQGSEQFF. For the CDR3, the DNA is TGTGCCAGCAGCCCTCGACAGGGCTCTGAGCAGTTCTTC.

This clonotype showed up many times. The genes are TRBV13 and TRBJ1-2, with TRBD1 matching 8 bases. With 5 bases clipped from V and 8 bases from J, the junction kept 10 bases outside the gene matches. Germline CDR1 is PRHDT and CDR2 is FYEKMQ (reference sequence). The CDR3 sequence is 14 residues long. CDR3 protein: CASSTTGGSGGYTF. The CDR3 DNA sequence: TGTGCCAGCAGCACCACAGGGGGATCTGGGGGCTACACCTTC.

V usage is TRBV7-3 and J usage is TRBJ2-1; the match to TRBD2 covers 10 bases. Trimming removed 2 bases from V and 10 bases from J; junction bases left unmatched: 14. The CDR3 is 17 amino acids. CDR1 and CDR2 from the germline V gene are SGHTA and FQGTGA. Here the CDR3 DNA reads TGTGCCAGCAGCTTACCTAGCGGGAGTTCCTCAGCTCAGGAGCAGTTCTTC. Protein product: CASSLPSGSSSAQEQFF.

The gene calls are TRBV15 and TRBJ2-1; 8 bases match TRBD2. The junction had 21 bases not matched to a gene; V was cut back by 0 bases and J by 8 bases. This CDR3 contains 20 residues. Germline CDR1 reads LNHNV; CDR2 reads YYDKDF (reference sequence). For the CDR3, the DNA is TGTGCCACCAGCAGAGATTCTTTGATGTTGAGCATAAGCGGGAGCTATGAGCAGTTCTTC. This codes for CATSRDSLMLSISGSYEQFF.

There are a few counts of this clonotype. This chain links TRBV5-1 with TRBJ2-5, with 7 bases matching TRBD2. V was clipped by 0 bases and J by 4 bases; unmatched bases: 6. CDR1 SGHRS and CDR2 YFSETQ come from the germline V gene. The CDR3 extends over 15 amino acids. Here the CDR3 reads CASSLAYGGGETQYF. Here the CDR3 DNA reads TGCGCCAGCAGCTTGGCCTATGGGGGGGGAGAGACCCAGTACTTC.

This clonotype appeared many times. The chain combines TRBV29-1 with TRBJ1-1; weak D call: TRBD1 (6 bases). The CDR3 runs 13 residues. The germline V gene encodes CDR1 SQVTM and CDR2 ANQGSEA. V lost 6 bases and J lost 0, with 11 bases in between. This CDR3 is CSVGQTMNTEAFF. In DNA, the CDR3 is TGCAGCGTCGGACAGACCATGAACACTGAAGCTTTCTTT.